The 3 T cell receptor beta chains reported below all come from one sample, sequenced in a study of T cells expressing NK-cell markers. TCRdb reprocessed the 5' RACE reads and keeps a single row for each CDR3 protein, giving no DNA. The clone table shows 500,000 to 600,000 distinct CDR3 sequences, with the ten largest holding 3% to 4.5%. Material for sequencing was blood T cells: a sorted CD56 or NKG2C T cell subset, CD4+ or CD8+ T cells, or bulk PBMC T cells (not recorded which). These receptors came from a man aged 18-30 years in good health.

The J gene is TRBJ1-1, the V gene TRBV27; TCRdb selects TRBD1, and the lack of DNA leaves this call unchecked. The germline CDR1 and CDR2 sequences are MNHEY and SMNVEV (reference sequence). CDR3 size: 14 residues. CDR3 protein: CASRQQGLNTEAFF.

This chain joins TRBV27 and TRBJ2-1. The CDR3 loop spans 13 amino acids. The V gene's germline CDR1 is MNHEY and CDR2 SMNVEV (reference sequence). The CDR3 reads CASSLSVVNEQFF.

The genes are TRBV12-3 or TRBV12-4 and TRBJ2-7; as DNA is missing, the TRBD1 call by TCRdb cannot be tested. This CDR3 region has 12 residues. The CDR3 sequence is CASSVLGAGEYF.